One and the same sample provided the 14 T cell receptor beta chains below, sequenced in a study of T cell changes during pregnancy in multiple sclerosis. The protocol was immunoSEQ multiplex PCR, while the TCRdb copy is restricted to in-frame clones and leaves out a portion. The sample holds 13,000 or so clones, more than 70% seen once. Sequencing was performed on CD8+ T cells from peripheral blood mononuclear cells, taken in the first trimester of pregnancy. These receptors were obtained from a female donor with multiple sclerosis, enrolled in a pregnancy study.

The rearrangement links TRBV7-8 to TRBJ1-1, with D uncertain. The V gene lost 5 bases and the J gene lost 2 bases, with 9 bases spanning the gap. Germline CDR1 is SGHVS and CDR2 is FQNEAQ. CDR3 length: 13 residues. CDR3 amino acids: CASSPVYNTEAFF. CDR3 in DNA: TGTGCCAGCAGCCCGGTTTATAACACTGAAGCTTTCTTT.

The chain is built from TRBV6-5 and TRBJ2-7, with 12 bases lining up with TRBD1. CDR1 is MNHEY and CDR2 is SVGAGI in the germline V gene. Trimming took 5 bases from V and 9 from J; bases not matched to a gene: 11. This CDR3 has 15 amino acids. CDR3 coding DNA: TGTGCCAGCAGTCCTACCGGGACAGGGGGCGACGTGCAGTACTTC. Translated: CASSPTGTGGDVQYF.

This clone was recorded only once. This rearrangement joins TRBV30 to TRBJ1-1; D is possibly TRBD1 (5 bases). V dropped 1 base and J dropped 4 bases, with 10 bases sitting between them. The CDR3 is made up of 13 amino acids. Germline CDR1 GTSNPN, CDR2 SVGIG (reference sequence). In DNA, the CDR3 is TGTGCCTGGAGTGCCCAGGGAGGCACTGAAGCTTTCTTT. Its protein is CAWSAQGGTEAFF.

CDR3 region: CASSPHRGRDEKLFF. CDR3 bases: TGTGCCAGCAGCCCGCACAGGGGGCGTGATGAAAAACTGTTTTTT. V is TRBV11-2 and J is TRBJ1-4; 9 bases line up with TRBD1. Germline-derived CDR1 and CDR2 are SGHAT and FQNNGV. This CDR3 is built from 15 residues. The trim removed 5 bases at V and 6 bases at J, leaving 7 bases unmatched. The complete variable domain, with remaining parts taken from reference TRBV11-2 and TRBJ1-4, reads EAGVAQSPRYKIIEKRQSVAFWCNPISGHATLYWYQQILGQGPKLLIQFQNNGVVDDSQLPKDRFSAERLKGVDSTLKIQPAKLEDSAVYLCASSPHRGRDEKLFFGSGTQLSVL.

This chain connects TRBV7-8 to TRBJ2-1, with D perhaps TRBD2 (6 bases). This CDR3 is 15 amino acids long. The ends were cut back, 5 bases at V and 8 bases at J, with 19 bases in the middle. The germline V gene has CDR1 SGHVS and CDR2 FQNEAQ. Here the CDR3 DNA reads TGTGCCAGCAGCCCGGAGGGTGGCGAGGGAGATGAGCAGTTCTTC. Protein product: CASSPEGGEGDEQFF.

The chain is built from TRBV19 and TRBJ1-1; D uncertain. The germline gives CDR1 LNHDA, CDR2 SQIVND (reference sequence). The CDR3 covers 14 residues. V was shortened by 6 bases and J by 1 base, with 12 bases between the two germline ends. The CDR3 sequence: CASSPVGANTEAFF. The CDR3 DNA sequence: TGTGCCAGTAGCCCCGTGGGAGCGAACACTGAAGCTTTCTTT.

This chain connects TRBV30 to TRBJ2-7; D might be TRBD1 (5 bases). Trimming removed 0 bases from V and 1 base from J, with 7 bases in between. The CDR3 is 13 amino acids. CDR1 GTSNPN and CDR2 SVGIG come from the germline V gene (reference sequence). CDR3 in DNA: TGTGCCTGGAGTGTACAGGAATCCTACGAGCAGTACTTC. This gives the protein CAWSVQESYEQYF.

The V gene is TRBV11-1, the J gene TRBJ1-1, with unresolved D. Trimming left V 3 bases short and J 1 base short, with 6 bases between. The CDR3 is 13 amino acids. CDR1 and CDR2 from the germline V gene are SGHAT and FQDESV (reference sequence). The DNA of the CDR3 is TGTGCCAGCAGCTTTCCGGGGAACACTGAAGCTTTCTTT. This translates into CASSFPGNTEAFF.

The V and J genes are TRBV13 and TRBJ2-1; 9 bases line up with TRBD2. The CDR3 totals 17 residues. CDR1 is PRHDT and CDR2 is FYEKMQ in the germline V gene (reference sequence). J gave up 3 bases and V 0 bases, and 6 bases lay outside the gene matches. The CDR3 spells CASSLGLAGTLYNEQFF. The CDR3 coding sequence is TGTGCCAGCAGCTTAGGGCTAGCGGGGACCCTCTACAATGAGCAGTTCTTC.

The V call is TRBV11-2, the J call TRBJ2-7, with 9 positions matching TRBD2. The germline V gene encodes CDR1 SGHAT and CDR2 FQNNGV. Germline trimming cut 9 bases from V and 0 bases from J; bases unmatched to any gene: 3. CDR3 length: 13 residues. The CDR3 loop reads CASLTSGSYEQYF. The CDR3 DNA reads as TGTGCCAGTCTGACTAGCGGCTCCTACGAGCAGTACTTC.

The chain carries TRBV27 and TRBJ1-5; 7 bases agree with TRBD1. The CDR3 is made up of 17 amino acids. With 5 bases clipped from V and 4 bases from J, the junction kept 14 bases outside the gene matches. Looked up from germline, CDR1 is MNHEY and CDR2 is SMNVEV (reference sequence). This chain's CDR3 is CASSQHPGTDYNQPQHF. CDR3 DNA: TGTGCCAGCAGTCAGCACCCCGGGACAGACTATAATCAGCCCCAGCATTTT.

In DNA form, the CDR3 reads TGTGCCAGCAGCCACAGGGGTAGTTCACCCCTCCACTTT. Translated, it gives CASSHRGSSPLHF. The chain is built from TRBV11-2 and TRBJ1-6; 7 bases fit TRBD1. Germline CDR1 is SGHAT and CDR2 is FQNNGV. The CDR3 runs 13 residues. J gave up 9 bases and V 5 bases, and 4 bases lay outside the gene matches. Using reference TRBV11-2 and TRBJ1-6 for the parts outside the CDR3, the full variable domain is EAGVAQSPRYKIIEKRQSVAFWCNPISGHATLYWYQQILGQGPKLLIQFQNNGVVDDSQLPKDRFSAERLKGVDSTLKIQPAKLEDSAVYLCASSHRGSSPLHFGNGTRLTVT.

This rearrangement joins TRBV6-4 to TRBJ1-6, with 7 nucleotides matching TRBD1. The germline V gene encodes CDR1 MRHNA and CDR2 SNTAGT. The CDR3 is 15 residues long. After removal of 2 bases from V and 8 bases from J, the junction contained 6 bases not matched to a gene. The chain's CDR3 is CASSDKGAEDSPLHF. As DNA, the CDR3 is TGTGCCAGCAGTGACAAGGGGGCTGAGGATTCACCCCTCCACTTT.

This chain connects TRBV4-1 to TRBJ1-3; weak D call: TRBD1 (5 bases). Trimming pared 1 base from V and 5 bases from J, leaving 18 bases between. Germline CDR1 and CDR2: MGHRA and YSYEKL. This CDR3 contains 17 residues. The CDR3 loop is CASSQGWPGGSRNTIYF. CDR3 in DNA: TGCGCCAGCAGCCAAGGATGGCCCGGGGGTTCCCGAAACACCATATATTTT.